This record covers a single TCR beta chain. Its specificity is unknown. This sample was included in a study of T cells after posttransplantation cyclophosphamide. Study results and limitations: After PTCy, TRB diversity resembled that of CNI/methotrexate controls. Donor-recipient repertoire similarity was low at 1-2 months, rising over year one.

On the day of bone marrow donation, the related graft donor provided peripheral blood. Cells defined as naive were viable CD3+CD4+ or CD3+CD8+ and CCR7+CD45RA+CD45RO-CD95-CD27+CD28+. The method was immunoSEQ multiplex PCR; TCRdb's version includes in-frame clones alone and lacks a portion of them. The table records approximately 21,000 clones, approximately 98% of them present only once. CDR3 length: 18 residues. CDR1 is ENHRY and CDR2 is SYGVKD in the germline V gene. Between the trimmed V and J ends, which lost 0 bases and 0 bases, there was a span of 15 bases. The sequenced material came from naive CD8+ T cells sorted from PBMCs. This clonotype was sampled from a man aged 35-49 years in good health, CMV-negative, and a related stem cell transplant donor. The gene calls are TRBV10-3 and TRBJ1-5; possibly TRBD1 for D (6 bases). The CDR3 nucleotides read TGTGCCATCAGTGAGTCGGGAACAGGGTCATATAGCAATCAGCCCCAGCATTTT. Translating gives CAISESGTGSYSNQPQHF.